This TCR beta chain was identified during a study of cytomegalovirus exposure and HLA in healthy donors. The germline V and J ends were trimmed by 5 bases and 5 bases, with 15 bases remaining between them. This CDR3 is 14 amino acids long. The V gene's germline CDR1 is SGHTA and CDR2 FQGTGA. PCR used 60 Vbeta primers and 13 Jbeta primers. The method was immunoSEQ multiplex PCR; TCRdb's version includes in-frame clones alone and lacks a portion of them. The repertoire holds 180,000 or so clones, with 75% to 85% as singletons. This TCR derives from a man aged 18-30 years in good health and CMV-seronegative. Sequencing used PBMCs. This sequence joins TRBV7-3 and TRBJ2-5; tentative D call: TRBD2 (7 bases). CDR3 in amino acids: CASSLRGGTETQYF. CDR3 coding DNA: TGTGCCAGCAGCCTTAGGGGGGGGACGGAGACCCAGTACTTC. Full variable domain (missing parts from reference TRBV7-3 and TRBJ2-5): GAGVSQTPSNKVTEKGKYVELRCDPISGHTALYWYRQSLGQGPEFLIYFQGTGAADDSGLPNDRFFAVRPEGSVSTLKIQRTERGDSAVYLCASSLRGGTETQYFGPGTRLLVL.